This T cell receptor beta chain was observed in a study of T-cell memory formation after mild COVID-19. TCRdb re-analysed the 5' RACE reads in MiXCR, keeping a single row per CDR3 protein. Counted here are more than 450,000 distinct CDR3 sequences, roughly 17% occurring once; the ten biggest clones make up 12%. Germline V gives CDR1 SEHNR, CDR2 FQNEAQ (reference sequence). The V segment lost 4 bases and the J segment 8 bases; nucleotides outside the gene matches: 12. CDR3 length: 16 amino acids. The rearrangement uses TRBV7-9 and TRBJ1-4; 8 bases map to TRBD1. The sequence came from an adult woman who had mild COVID-19 (a few samples of this study predate the infection). Cell type and time point are not known. Specimen: PBMCs or a T cell subset sorted from them (not recorded which). In nucleotides, the CDR3 is TGTGCCAGCAGCTCCAAATCGACAGGGGACGGAGAAAAACTGTTTTTT. This translates into CASSSKSTGDGEKLFF.